The next 19 T cell receptor beta chains were all read from a single sample in a study of cytomegalovirus exposure and HLA in healthy donors. The PCR ran on 60 Vbeta and 13 Jbeta primers. Sequenced by immunoSEQ multiplex PCR; TCRdb stores in-frame clones only, minus some. The sample lists 100,000 or so clones, 60% to 85% occurring once. Material for sequencing was PBMCs. These receptors all stem from a young man in good health and CMV-seropositive.

V and J are TRBV5-1 and TRBJ1-4; 12 bases match TRBD1. Germline V gives CDR1 SGHRS, CDR2 YFSETQ. Trimming removed 2 bases from V and 8 bases from J; junction bases left unmatched: 10. The CDR3 is made up of 17 amino acids. CDR3 loop: CASSFGGQGAMWEKLFF. CDR3 DNA: TGCGCCAGCAGCTTCGGGGGACAGGGGGCTATGTGGGAAAAACTGTTTTTT.

This clone came up once. The rearrangement links TRBV27 to TRBJ1-2; TRBD1 aligns across 7 bases. The CDR3 has 13 amino acids. Unmatched junction bases numbered 7, after V lost 7 bases and J lost 5 bases. Germline V gene sequence: CDR1 MNHEY, CDR2 SMNVEV (reference sequence). CDR3 residues: CASTTGDRYGYTF. CDR3 DNA: TGTGCCAGCACTACCGGGGACAGATATGGCTACACCTTC.

The V gene is TRBV7-9, the J gene TRBJ1-3; D might be TRBD1 (6 bases). Germline V CDR1 and CDR2: SEHNR, FQNEAQ (reference sequence). Trimming pared 4 bases from V and 2 bases from J, leaving 9 bases between. The CDR3 runs 14 residues. For the CDR3, the DNA is TGTGCCAGCAGCTCAGGGGTACCTGGAAACACCATATATTTT. This translates into CASSSGVPGNTIYF.

This chain joins TRBV28 and TRBJ2-7; 10 bases map to TRBD1. CDR1 and CDR2 from the germline V gene are MDHEN and SYDVKM. The CDR3 covers 15 residues. V lost 6 bases to trimming and J lost 2 bases; unmatched junction nucleotides: 7. The chain's CDR3 is CASSQPGQGTYEQYF. In nucleotides, the CDR3 is TGTGCCAGCAGCCAACCGGGACAGGGGACCTACGAGCAGTACTTC. The variable domain in full, completed from reference TRBV28 and TRBJ2-7, reads DVKVTQSSRYLVKRTGEKVFLECVQDMDHENMFWYRQDPGLGLRLIYFSYDVKMKEKGDIPEGYSVSREKKERFSLILESASTNQTSMYLCASSQPGQGTYEQYFGPGTRLTVT.

This chain uses TRBV2 with TRBJ2-7, with 7 positions matching TRBD1. V was pared by 4 bases and J by 4 bases, with 10 bases of the junction left unmatched. This CDR3 spans 15 amino acids. Germline V gene lookup returns CDR1 SNHLY and CDR2 FYNNEI. CDR3: CASSVRWDSKYEQYV. For the CDR3, the DNA is TGTGCCAGCAGTGTGCGTTGGGACAGTAAATACGAGCAGTACGTC.

The chain couples TRBV7-9 to TRBJ1-4; TRBD1 might be the D (5 bases). The CDR3 is 16 amino acids. Germline CDR1 is SEHNR and CDR2 is FQNEAQ (reference sequence). Trimming stripped 5 bases from V and 3 bases from J, with 16 bases between. DNA for the CDR3: TGTGCCAGCAGCCCGAACCTAGACAGACCTAATGAAAAACTGTTTTTT. Protein: CASSPNLDRPNEKLFF.

DNA for the CDR3: TGTGCCAGCAGCCAAGGACAGGGGGGTCGAGATACGCAGTATTTT. Translating gives CASSQGQGGRDTQYF. The chain links TRBV5-8 to TRBJ2-3; 10 bases agree with TRBD1. Germline assignment: CDR1 SGHTS and CDR2 YDEGEE. The ends lost 4 bases at V and 5 bases at J; junction bases unmatched: 7. The CDR3 extends over 15 amino acids. The full variable domain, completed using reference TRBV5-8 and TRBJ2-3, is EAGVTQSPTHLIKTRGQQATLRCSPISGHTSVYWYQQALGLGLQFLLWYDEGEERNRGNFPPRFSGRQFPNYSSELNVNALELEDSALYLCASSQGQGGRDTQYFGPGTRLTVL.

DNA of the CDR3: TGTGCCAGCAGTCTTACGCCCAGGGTTACGAACACCATATATTTT. This gives the protein CASSLTPRVTNTIYF. This rearrangement joins TRBV7-2 to TRBJ1-3, with a weak D call TRBD1 (5 bases). The length of the CDR3 is 15 residues. Per the germline V gene, CDR1 is SGHTA and CDR2 is FQGNSA. The V gene lost 6 bases and the J gene lost 7 bases, with 19 bases spanning the gap.

The chain is built from TRBV6-6 and TRBJ1-4, with 8 positions matching TRBD1. V gave up 2 bases and J gave up 8 bases; unmatched junction bases: 4. CDR3 length: 14 residues. Germline CDR1 MNHNY, CDR2 SVGAGI (reference sequence). CDR3 bases: TGTGCCAGCAGTTACGGGCGGACAGGGGAAAAACTGTTTTTT. It translates to CASSYGRTGEKLFF.

The chain links TRBV28 to TRBJ2-1; tentatively, D is TRBD2 (6 bases). This CDR3 spans 14 amino acids. The V end lost 6 bases, the J end lost 2 bases, and 11 bases lay between the germline ends. In germline, CDR1 is MDHEN, CDR2 SYDVKM. The CDR3 DNA follows: TGTGCCAGCAGCGGGAGAGGGACCTACAATGAGCAGTTCTTC. It codes for CASSGRGTYNEQFF.

This rearrangement joins TRBV28 to TRBJ2-5, with 9 bases fitting TRBD2. Germline values: CDR1 MDHEN, CDR2 SYDVKM. CDR3 length: 17 amino acids. The V and J ends lost 5 bases and 1 base, in that order; junction bases with no gene match: 11. The CDR3, as DNA: TGTGCCAGCAGTCCAGACCGCCCAGCGGGAGGCCAAGAGACCCAGTACTTC. It specifies CASSPDRPAGGQETQYF.

The chain links TRBV2 to TRBJ2-2; 7 nucleotides align to TRBD2. The germline V gene encodes CDR1 SNHLY and CDR2 FYNNEI. Trimming removed 2 bases from V and 5 bases from J; junction bases left unmatched: 14. The CDR3 is 18 amino acids. CDR3 protein: CASSESALGLESTGELFF. The CDR3 DNA reads TGTGCCAGCAGTGAATCTGCGTTAGGACTAGAGTCGACCGGGGAGCTGTTTTTT.

This chain links TRBV7-2 with TRBJ2-3; 9 bases fit TRBD2. J gave up 5 bases and V 1 base, and 7 bases lay outside the gene matches. Germline V gene sequence: CDR1 SGHTA, CDR2 FQGNSA. The CDR3 is made up of 16 amino acids. CDR3 coding DNA: TGTGCCAGCAGCTTAGTCGGCGGGAGGGCGATAGATACGCAGTATTTT. Translation gives CASSLVGGRAIDTQYF.

The chain has TRBV25-1 and TRBJ1-6; 7 bases are shared with TRBD1. The germline V gene encodes CDR1 MGHDK and CDR2 SYGVNS. The CDR3 length is 15 residues. Trimming at V came to 4 bases and at J to 5 bases, leaving 5 bases not matched to a gene. The CDR3 coding sequence is TGTGCCAGCAGTGCCCGGGACAGCCATAATTCACCCCTCCACTTT. Its translation is CASSARDSHNSPLHF.

This sequence joins TRBV10-3 and TRBJ1-1; TRBD1 might be the D (6 bases). Germline CDR1 reads ENHRY; CDR2 reads SYGVKD. This CDR3 is 15 amino acids long. Trimming pared 0 bases from V and 1 base from J, leaving 9 bases between. The CDR3 DNA reads TGTGCCATCAGTGAGTCGGCAGGGGAGAACACTGAAGCTTTCTTT. It codes for CAISESAGENTEAFF.

This chain joins TRBV5-1 and TRBJ2-3; maybe TRBD1 (7 bases). This CDR3 contains 16 residues. Germline CDR1 and CDR2: SGHRS and YFSETQ. V shed 0 bases and J shed 6 bases, with 17 bases lying between them. The CDR3 coding sequence is TGCGCCAGCAGCTTGGGGAGGGGGCCCCCTTACGATACGCAGTATTTT. This translates into CASSLGRGPPYDTQYF.

The V and J genes are TRBV6-5 and TRBJ2-4; 7 positions agree with TRBD2. Germline V gives CDR1 MNHEY, CDR2 SVGAGI. This CDR3 has 15 amino acids. J gave up 7 bases and V 5 bases, and 11 bases lay outside the gene matches. CDR3: CASSPTGMGGNIQYF. For the CDR3, the DNA is TGTGCCAGCAGTCCCACCGGGATGGGGGGGAACATTCAGTACTTC.

This clone was counted once. The rearrangement joins TRBV19 to TRBJ2-5, with D possibly being TRBD2 (5 bases). The CDR3 totals 14 residues. Germline loops: CDR1 LNHDA, CDR2 SQIVND (reference sequence). Trimming left V 7 bases short and J 3 bases short, with 15 bases between. CDR3 protein: CASTPVAGEETQYF. For the CDR3, the DNA is TGTGCCAGTACCCCCGTGGCCGGGGAAGAGACCCAGTACTTC.

V and J are TRBV9 and TRBJ2-1; D remains unclear. The CDR3 has 16 residues. Germline lookup yields CDR1 SGDLS and CDR2 YYNGEE. Trimming shortened V by 0 bases and J by 2 bases, and 12 bases separated the two germline ends. CDR3 nucleotide sequence: TGTGCCAGCAGCGTAGAATTAGAGGATGCCTACAATGAGCAGTTCTTC. It specifies CASSVELEDAYNEQFF. The full variable domain, its missing parts supplied by reference TRBV9 and TRBJ2-1, is DSGVTQTPKHLITATGQRVTLRCSPRSGDLSVYWYQQSLDQGLQFLIQYYNGEERAKGNILERFSAQQFPDLHSELNLSSLELGDSALYFCASSVELEDAYNEQFFGPGTRLTVL.